These 16 T cell receptor beta chains originate from one sample sequenced in a study of cytomegalovirus exposure and HLA in healthy donors. PCR involved 60 Vbeta and 13 Jbeta primers. Some clones are missing from TCRdb's copy, which holds only in-frame ones; the method was immunoSEQ multiplex PCR. The table shows around 90,000 clones, with 64% occurring only once. Sequencing used PBMCs. Receptors originate from a human donor in good health.

The chain uses TRBV9 and TRBJ1-2; no reliable D call. The CDR3 runs to 15 residues. V lost 0 bases and J lost 2, with 11 bases in between. The germline V gene encodes CDR1 SGDLS and CDR2 YYNGEE. CDR3 in amino acids: CASSVAGSGNYGYTF. In nucleotides, the CDR3 is TGTGCCAGCAGCGTAGCTGGGAGTGGAAACTATGGCTACACCTTC.

The chain links TRBV5-4 to TRBJ2-1, with D perhaps matching TRBD1 (6 bases). The germline V gene has CDR1 SGHNT and CDR2 YYREEE (reference sequence). V was cut by 3 bases and J by 3 bases, with 16 bases left in between. The CDR3 covers 16 residues. CDR3 protein: CASSSKQGPNYNEQFF. The CDR3 nucleotides are TGTGCCAGCAGCTCAAAACAGGGACCCAACTACAATGAGCAGTTCTTC. Complete variable domain (other parts from reference TRBV5-4 and TRBJ2-1): ETGVTQSPTHLIKTRGQQVTLRCSSQSGHNTVSWYQQALGQGPQFIFQYYREEENGRGNFPPRFSGLQFPNYSSELNVNALELDDSALYLCASSSKQGPNYNEQFFGPGTRLTVL.

The chain joins TRBV27 to TRBJ1-2; possibly TRBD1 for D (6 bases). The germline gives CDR1 MNHEY, CDR2 SMNVEV (reference sequence). The CDR3 has 14 residues. Trimming removed 0 bases at V and 4 bases at J, with 9 bases between. This CDR3 reads CASSLSGGVYGYTF. The DNA for the CDR3 is TGTGCCAGCAGTTTATCAGGGGGGGTCTATGGCTACACCTTC.

This clone has more than one count but fewer than ten. The rearrangement links TRBV6-5 to TRBJ2-3; TRBD2 matches at 8 bases. Germline V lookup: CDR1 MNHEY, CDR2 SVGAGI. This CDR3 is built from 15 residues. V lost 7 bases, J lost 4 bases, and 10 bases stayed unmatched. The chain's CDR3 is CASMRDSGGPDTQYF. CDR3 DNA: TGTGCCAGCATGAGAGACAGCGGGGGACCAGATACGCAGTATTTT.

The rearrangement uses TRBV5-1 and TRBJ1-4; 11 bases agree with TRBD1. V shed 6 bases, J shed 8 bases, and the junction held 12 bases outside the gene matches. This CDR3 has 16 residues. Germline V lookup: CDR1 SGHRS, CDR2 YFSETQ. The CDR3 nucleotides read TGCGCCAGCACCCAATCGGACAGGGGGCCGTCGGAAAAACTGTTTTTT. As protein: CASTQSDRGPSEKLFF.

The chain joins TRBV7-2 to TRBJ2-7; TRBD2 aligns across 11 bases. The trim removed 5 bases at V and 0 bases at J, leaving 3 bases unmatched. Germline lookup yields CDR1 SGHTA and CDR2 FQGNSA. The CDR3 contains 15 residues. The chain's CDR3 is CASSLTSGSSYEQYF. The DNA for the CDR3 is TGTGCCAGCAGCCTTACTAGCGGGAGCTCCTACGAGCAGTACTTC. Supplemented by reference TRBV7-2 and TRBJ2-7, the full variable domain reads GAGVSQSPSNKVTEKGKDVELRCDPISGHTALYWYRQSLGQGLEFLIYFQGNSAPDKSGLPSDRFSAERTGGSVSTLTIQRTQQEDSAVYLCASSLTSGSSYEQYFGPGTRLTVT.

V and J are TRBV6-5 and TRBJ1-1; the D gene is possibly TRBD1 (5 bases). The CDR3 contains 15 residues. Germline V gene data show CDR1 as MNHEY and CDR2 as SVGAGI. V was pared by 8 bases and J by 3 bases, with 19 bases between. The CDR3 spells CASGRPTVRDTEAFF. The CDR3 coding sequence is TGTGCCAGCGGCAGGCCGACAGTTCGGGACACTGAAGCTTTCTTT.

The V and J genes are TRBV12-5 and TRBJ2-3, with D possibly being TRBD2 (6 bases). Germline assignment: CDR1 LGHNT and CDR2 FRNRAP. There are 14 residues in the CDR3. V dropped 6 bases and J dropped 1 base, with 11 bases sitting between them. CDR3 bases: TGTGCTAGTGGGTCAGTAGCGGGCACAGATACGCAGTATTTT. It is translated as CASGSVAGTDTQYF.

This clone has more than one count but fewer than ten. The chain combines TRBV11-2 with TRBJ1-3; D gene unclear. Germline-derived CDR1 and CDR2 are SGHAT and FQNNGV. The CDR3 sequence is 14 residues long. Trimming left V 5 bases short and J 2 bases short, with 10 bases between. CDR3 sequence (DNA): TGTGCCAGCAGCCTTGGCGGGACTGGAAACACCATATATTTT. Translated, it gives CASSLGGTGNTIYF.

The V call is TRBV11-3, the J call TRBJ2-1, with 10 nucleotides matching TRBD1. This CDR3 comprises 16 residues. Germline lookup yields CDR1 SGHNT and CDR2 YENEEA. The trim removed 5 bases at V and 9 bases at J, leaving 13 bases unmatched. The CDR3 is CASSPRPGQGVGEQFF. DNA of the CDR3: TGTGCCAGCAGCCCCCGCCCCGGACAGGGGGTCGGTGAGCAGTTCTTC.

The CDR3 reads CASSQGSYEQYF. The CDR3 DNA sequence: TGTGCCAGCTCTCAAGGGAGCTACGAGCAGTACTTC. The rearrangement joins TRBV7-9 to TRBJ2-7, with D tentatively TRBD2 (5 bases). The germline CDR1 and CDR2 sequences are SEHNR and FQNEAQ (reference sequence). V lost 8 bases to trimming and J lost 3 bases, with 11 bases between them. This CDR3 is built from 12 residues.

This clone was observed a few times. CDR3 protein: CASSSGQGLPYEQYF. The CDR3 DNA reads TGTGCCAGCAGCTCAGGACAGGGACTACCCTACGAGCAGTACTTC. V is TRBV7-8 and J is TRBJ2-7, with D tentatively TRBD1 (8 bases). The germline V and J ends were trimmed by 4 bases and 2 bases, with 15 bases remaining between them. CDR1 is SGHVS and CDR2 is FQNEAQ in the germline V gene. CDR3 length: 15 amino acids.

The chain joins TRBV7-9 to TRBJ2-2, with D tentatively TRBD2 (5 bases). Germline-derived CDR1 and CDR2 are SEHNR and FQNEAQ (reference sequence). V gave up 1 base and J gave up 1 base, with 7 bases separating them. This CDR3 is 15 amino acids long. In DNA, the CDR3 is TGTGCCAGCAGCTTAGGGACTTGGAACACCGGGGAGCTGTTTTTT. Its translation: CASSLGTWNTGELFF.

The chain links TRBV5-1 to TRBJ1-2, with TRBD1 identical over 7 bases. V gave up 2 bases and J gave up 2 bases; unmatched junction bases: 9. This CDR3 comprises 16 residues. Per germline, CDR1 SGHRS and CDR2 YFSETQ. The CDR3 protein is CASSFSTGAVNYGYTF. In nucleotides, the CDR3 is TGCGCCAGCAGCTTCTCAACAGGGGCCGTAAACTATGGCTACACCTTC.

As to this clone: The germline gene is not matched at one end of the junction; a read error may be the cause. The chain links TRBV5-1 to TRBJ1-4; TRBD1 matches at 7 bases. Germline values: CDR1 SGHRS, CDR2 YFSETQ. The CDR3 spans 16 residues. The CDR3 DNA reads TGCGCCAGCAGCCTACTCTACAGGGGAGGAAATGAAAAATTGTTTTTT. It is translated as CASSLLYRGGNEKLFF.

This chain connects TRBV4-3 to TRBJ2-3; D is perhaps TRBD1 (6 bases). Germline V gives CDR1 LGHNA, CDR2 YSLEER. The CDR3 contains 15 residues. V was clipped by 3 bases and J by 2 bases, with 12 bases between them. In DNA form, the CDR3 reads TGCGCCAGCAGCCATAATAGGGGGACCACAGATACGCAGTATTTT. Its translation: CASSHNRGTTDTQYF.